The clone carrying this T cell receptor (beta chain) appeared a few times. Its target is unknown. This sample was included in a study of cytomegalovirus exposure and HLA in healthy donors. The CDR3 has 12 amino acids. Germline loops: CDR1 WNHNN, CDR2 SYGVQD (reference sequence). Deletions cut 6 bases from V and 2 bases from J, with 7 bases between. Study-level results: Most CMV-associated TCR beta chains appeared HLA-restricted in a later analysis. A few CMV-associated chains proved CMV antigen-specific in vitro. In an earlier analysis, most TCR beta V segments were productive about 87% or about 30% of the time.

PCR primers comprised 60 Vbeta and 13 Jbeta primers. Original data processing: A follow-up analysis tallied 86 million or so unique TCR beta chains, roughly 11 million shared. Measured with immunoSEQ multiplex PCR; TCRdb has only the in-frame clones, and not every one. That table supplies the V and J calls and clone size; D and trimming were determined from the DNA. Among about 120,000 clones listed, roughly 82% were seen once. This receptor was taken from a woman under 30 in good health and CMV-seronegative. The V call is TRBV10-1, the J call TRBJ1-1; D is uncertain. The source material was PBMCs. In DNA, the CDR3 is TGCGCCAGCAGCCGGGGAAACACTGAAGCTTTCTTT. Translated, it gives CASSRGNTEAFF.